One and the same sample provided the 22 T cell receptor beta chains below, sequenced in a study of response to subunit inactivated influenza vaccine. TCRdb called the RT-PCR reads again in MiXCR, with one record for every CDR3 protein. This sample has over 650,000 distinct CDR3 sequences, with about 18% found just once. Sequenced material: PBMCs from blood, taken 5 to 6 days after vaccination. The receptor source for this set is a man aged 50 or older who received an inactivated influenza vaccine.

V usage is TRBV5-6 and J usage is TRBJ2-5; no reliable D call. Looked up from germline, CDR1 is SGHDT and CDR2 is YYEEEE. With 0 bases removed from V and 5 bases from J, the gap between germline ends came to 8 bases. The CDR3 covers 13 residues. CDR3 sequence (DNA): TGTGCCAGCAGCTTGGTTTCCCCGGAGACCCAGTACTTC. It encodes CASSLVSPETQYF.

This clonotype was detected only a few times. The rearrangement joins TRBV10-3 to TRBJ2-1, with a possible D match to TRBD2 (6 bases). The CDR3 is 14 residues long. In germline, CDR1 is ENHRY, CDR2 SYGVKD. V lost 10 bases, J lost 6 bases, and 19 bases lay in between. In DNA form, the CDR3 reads TGTGCCACCGTAGGGGTAGCGGCGGCCAATGAGCAGTTCTTC. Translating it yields CATVGVAAANEQFF.

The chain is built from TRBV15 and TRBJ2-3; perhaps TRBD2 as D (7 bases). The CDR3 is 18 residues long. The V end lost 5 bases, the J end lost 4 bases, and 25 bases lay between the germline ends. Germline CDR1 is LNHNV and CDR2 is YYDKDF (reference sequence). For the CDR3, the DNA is TGTGCCACCAGCCCTCAGAGGCGGGGGCGGGTTACGGCAGATACGCAGTATTTT. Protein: CATSPQRRGRVTADTQYF.

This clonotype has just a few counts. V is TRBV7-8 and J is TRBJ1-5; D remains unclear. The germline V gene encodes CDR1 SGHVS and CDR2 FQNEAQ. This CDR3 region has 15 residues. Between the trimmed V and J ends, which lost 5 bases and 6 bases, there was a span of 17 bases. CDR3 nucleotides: TGTGCCAGCAGCCCGGTCGTCAGAAGCGGTCAGCCCCAGCATTTT. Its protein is CASSPVVRSGQPQHF.

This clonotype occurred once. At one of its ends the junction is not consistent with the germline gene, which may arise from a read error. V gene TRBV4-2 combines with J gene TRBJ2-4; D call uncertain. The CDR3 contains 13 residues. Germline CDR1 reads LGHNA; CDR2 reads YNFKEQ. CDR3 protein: CVSSQGLSNIQYF. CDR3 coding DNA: TGTGTCAGCAGCCAAGGCCTCTCGAACATTCAGTACTTC.

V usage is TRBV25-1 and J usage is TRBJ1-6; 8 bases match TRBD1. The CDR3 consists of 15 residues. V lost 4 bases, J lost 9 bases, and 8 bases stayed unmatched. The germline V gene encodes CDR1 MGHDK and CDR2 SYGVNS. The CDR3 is CASSATGQGTSPLHF. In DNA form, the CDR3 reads TGTGCCAGCAGTGCGACAGGACAGGGAACTTCACCCCTCCACTTT. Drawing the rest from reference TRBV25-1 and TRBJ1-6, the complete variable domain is EADIYQTPRYLVIGTGKKITLECSQTMGHDKMYWYQQDPGMELHLIHYSYGVNSTEKGDLSSESTVSRIRTEHFPLTLESARPSHTSQYLCASSATGQGTSPLHFGNGTRLTVT.

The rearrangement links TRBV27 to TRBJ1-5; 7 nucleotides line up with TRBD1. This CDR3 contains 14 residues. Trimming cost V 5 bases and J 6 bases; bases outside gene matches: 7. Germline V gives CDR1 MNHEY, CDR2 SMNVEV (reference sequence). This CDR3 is CASSPTGAPQPQHF. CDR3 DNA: TGTGCCAGCAGTCCAACAGGGGCTCCTCAGCCCCAGCATTTT.

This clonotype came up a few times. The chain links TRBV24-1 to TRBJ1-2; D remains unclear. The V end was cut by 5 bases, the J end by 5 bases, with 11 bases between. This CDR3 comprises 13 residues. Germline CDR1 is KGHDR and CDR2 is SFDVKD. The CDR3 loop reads CATSAGGGYGYTF. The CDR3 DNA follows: TGTGCCACCAGTGCAGGAGGCGGGTATGGCTACACCTTC.

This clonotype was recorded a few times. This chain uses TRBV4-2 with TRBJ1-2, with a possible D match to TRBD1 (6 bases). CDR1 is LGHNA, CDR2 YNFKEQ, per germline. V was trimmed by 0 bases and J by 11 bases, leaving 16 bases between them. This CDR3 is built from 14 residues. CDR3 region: CASSQERVPQGYTF. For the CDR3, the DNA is TGTGCCAGCAGCCAAGAAAGAGTTCCACAGGGTTACACCTTC.

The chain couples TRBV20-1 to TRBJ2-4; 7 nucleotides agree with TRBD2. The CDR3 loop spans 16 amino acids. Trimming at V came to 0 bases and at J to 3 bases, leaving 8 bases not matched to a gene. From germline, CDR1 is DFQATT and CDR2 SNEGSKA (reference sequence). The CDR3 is CSARDKVGGNKNIQYF. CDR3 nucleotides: TGCAGTGCTAGAGATAAAGTGGGGGGGAACAAAAACATTCAGTACTTC.

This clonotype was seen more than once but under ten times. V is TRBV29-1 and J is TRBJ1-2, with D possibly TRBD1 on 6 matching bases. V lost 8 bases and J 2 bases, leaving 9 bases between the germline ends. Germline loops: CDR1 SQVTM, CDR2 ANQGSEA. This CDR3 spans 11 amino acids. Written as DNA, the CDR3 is TGCAGCTCCACAGGGAACTATGGCTACACCTTC. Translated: CSSTGNYGYTF. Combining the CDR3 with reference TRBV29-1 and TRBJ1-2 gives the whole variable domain SAVISQKPSRDICQRGTSLTIQCQVDSQVTMMFWYRQQPGQSLTLIATANQGSEATYESGFVIDKFPISRPNLTFSTLTVSNMSPEDSSIYLCSSTGNYGYTFGSGTRLTVV.

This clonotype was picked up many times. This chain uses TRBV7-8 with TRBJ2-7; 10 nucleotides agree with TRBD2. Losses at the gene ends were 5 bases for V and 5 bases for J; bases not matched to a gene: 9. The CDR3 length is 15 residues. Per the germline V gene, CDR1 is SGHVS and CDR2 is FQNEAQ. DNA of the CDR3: TGTGCCAGCAGCCCCCAGGTAGCGGGGGGCAACGAGCAGTACTTC. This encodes CASSPQVAGGNEQYF.

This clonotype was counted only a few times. CDR3 protein: CSARYSLSSYNEQFF. CDR3 DNA sequence: TGCAGTGCTAGATACAGCTTGAGCTCCTACAATGAGCAGTTCTTC. This chain connects TRBV20-1 to TRBJ2-1; D gene ambiguous. The length of the CDR3 is 15 residues. Germline assignment: CDR1 DFQATT and CDR2 SNEGSKA (reference sequence). Deletions cut 2 bases from V and 0 bases from J, with 11 bases between.

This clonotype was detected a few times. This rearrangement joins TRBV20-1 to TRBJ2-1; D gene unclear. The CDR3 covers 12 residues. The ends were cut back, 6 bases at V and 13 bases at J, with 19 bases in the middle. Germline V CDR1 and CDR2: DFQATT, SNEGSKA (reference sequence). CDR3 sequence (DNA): TGCAGTGCGAACACCGGGCCCCTTGAACAGTTCTTC. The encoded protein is CSANTGPLEQFF.

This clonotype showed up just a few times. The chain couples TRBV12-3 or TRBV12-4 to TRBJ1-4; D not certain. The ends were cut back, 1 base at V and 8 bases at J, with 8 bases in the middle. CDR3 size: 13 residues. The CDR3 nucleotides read TGTGCCAGCAGTTTAGGCTCACGAGAAAAACTGTTTTTT. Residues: CASSLGSREKLFF.

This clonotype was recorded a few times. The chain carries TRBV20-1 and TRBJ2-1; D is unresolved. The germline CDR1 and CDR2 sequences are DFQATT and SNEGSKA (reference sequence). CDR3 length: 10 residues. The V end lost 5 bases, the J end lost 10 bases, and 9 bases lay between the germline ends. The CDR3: CSARTNEQFF. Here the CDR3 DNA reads TGCAGTGCTCGTACGAACGAGCAGTTCTTC.

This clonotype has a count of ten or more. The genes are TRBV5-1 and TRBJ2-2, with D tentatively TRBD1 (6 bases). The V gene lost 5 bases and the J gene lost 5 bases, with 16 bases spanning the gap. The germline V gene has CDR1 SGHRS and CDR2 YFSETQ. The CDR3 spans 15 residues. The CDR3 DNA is TGCGCCAGCAGACGCGGCCACAGGGATACCGGGGAGCTGTTTTTT. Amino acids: CASRRGHRDTGELFF.

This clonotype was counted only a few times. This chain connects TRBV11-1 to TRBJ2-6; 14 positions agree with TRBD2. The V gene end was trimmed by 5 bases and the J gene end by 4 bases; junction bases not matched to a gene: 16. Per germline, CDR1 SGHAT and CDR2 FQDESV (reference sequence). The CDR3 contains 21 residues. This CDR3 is CASSTGLAGGPRVWGANVLTF. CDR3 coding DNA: TGTGCCAGCAGCACTGGACTAGCGGGAGGTCCCCGTGTGTGGGGGGCCAACGTCCTGACTTTC.

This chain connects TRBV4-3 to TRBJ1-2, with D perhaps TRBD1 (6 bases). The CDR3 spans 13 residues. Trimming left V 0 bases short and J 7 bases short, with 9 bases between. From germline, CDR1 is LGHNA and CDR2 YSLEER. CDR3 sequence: CASSQDRGRGYTF. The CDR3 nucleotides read TGCGCCAGCAGCCAAGATCGGGGGCGTGGCTACACCTTC.

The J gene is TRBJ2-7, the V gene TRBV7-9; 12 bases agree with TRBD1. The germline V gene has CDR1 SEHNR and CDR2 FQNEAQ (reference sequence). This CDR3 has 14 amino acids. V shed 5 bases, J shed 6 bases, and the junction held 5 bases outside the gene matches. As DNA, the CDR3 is TGTGCCAGCAGCGGAAGGGACAGGGGGCTCGAGCAGTACTTC. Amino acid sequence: CASSGRDRGLEQYF.

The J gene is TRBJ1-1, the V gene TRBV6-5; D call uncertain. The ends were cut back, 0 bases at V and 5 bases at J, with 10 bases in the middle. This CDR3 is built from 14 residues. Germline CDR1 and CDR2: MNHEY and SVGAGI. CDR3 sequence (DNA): TGTGCCAGCAGTTACTCCATTGAGGTTACTGAAGCTTTCTTT. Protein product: CASSYSIEVTEAFF.

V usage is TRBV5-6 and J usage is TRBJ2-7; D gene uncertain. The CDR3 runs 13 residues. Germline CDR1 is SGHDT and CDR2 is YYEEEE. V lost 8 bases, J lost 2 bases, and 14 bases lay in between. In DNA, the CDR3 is TGTGCCAGTTCGATCCCAAGGGCCTACGAGCAGTACTTC. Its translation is CASSIPRAYEQYF.